Listed below are T cell receptor beta chains from one sample, sequenced in a study of T-cell reconstitution after alpha-beta-depleted transplantation in children. TCRdb called the PCR reads again in MiXCR, with one record for every CDR3 protein. The table includes under 400,000 distinct CDR3 sequences, 20% to 30% detected once. The input for sequencing was PBMCs, mostly from graft donor cells, taken 180 days after TCRalphabeta/CD19-depleted stem cell transplant. Receptor source: a male patient between 5 and 17 years old who had a stem cell transplant for acute lymphoblastic leukemia, so the T cells may come from the graft donor. The CDR3 runs from the conserved cysteine through the conserved F or W. The D gene is left open where the match is weak. Clone size appears in some rows only: once, few, many, or a class for an expanded clone.

abundance	d_gene	j_gene	v_gene	CDR3nt	CDR3aa
.	TRBD1	TRBJ1-2	TRBV15	TGTGCCACCAGCAGGTTCGCCGGGACAGCTAACTATGGCTACACCTTC	CATSRFAGTANYGYTF
.	TRBD2	TRBJ2-7	TRBV7-8	TGTGCCAGCAGCTTGGCGAGGTTTAGCGGGAGGAACTACGAGCAGTACTTC	CASSLARFSGRNYEQYF
few	.	TRBJ2-7	TRBV25-1	TGTGCCAGCAGTGAATGGGGGTACGAGCAGTACTTC	CASSEWGYEQYF
few	.	TRBJ2-1	TRBV2	TGTGCCAGCAGTGAAAGTGCCTACAATGAGCAGTTCTTC	CASSESAYNEQFF
few	.	TRBJ1-2	TRBV28	TGTGCCAGCAGCTTCCGGGACAACCGTCCGGCTAACTATGGCTACACCTTC	CASSFRDNRPANYGYTF
.	TRBD1	TRBJ1-4	TRBV29-1	TGCAGCGTTCGGACAGGGGGCTTAACTAATGAAAAACTGTTTTTT	CSVRTGGLTNEKLFF
.	TRBD2	TRBJ2-1	TRBV27	TGTGCCAGCAGTTTATGGACTAGCGGGATCTGGAATGAGCAGTTCTTC	CASSLWTSGIWNEQFF
.	.	TRBJ1-1	TRBV12-3/TRBV12-4	TGTGCCAGCAGTTTCGGAGAAATGAACACTGAAGCTTTCTTT	CASSFGEMNTEAFF
.	.	TRBJ2-2	TRBV12-3/TRBV12-4	TGTGCCAGCAGTTCCCTGGGGCACGGCTTCACCGGGGAGCTGTTTTTT	CASSSLGHGFTGELFF
many	.	TRBJ2-7	TRBV20-1	TGCAGTGCTAAGGACCTAATTCTAGGCTACGAGCAGTACTTC	CSAKDLILGYEQYF
.	.	TRBJ2-7	TRBV4-1	TGCGCCAGCAGCCCCAGGGATGAAACCTACGAGCAGTACTTC	CASSPRDETYEQYF
.	TRBD2	TRBJ2-7	TRBV12-3/TRBV12-4	TGTGCCAGCAGTTTTAGGGCGGGGGGCTCCTACGAGCAGTACTTC	CASSFRAGGSYEQYF
.	.	TRBJ1-4	TRBV7-2	TGTGCCAGCAGCTTAGAACGGGGGAACAGGGAAAAACTGTTTTTT	CASSLERGNREKLFF
.	.	TRBJ2-7	TRBV15	TGTGCCACCAGCAGAGTTTACGGGATCTCCTACGAGCAGTACTTC	CATSRVYGISYEQYF
.	.	TRBJ1-2	TRBV5-1	TGCGCCAGCAGCTTGCCCCAAGGCGGGCCTAACTATGGCTACACCTTC	CASSLPQGGPNYGYTF
few	.	TRBJ1-1	TRBV18	TGTGCCAGCTCACCGACGAACACTGAAGCTTTCTTT	CASSPTNTEAFF
.	.	TRBJ1-5	TRBV5-1	TGCGCCAGCAGCTTGGAGCCGGAGGGTCAGCCCCAGCATTTT	CASSLEPEGQPQHF